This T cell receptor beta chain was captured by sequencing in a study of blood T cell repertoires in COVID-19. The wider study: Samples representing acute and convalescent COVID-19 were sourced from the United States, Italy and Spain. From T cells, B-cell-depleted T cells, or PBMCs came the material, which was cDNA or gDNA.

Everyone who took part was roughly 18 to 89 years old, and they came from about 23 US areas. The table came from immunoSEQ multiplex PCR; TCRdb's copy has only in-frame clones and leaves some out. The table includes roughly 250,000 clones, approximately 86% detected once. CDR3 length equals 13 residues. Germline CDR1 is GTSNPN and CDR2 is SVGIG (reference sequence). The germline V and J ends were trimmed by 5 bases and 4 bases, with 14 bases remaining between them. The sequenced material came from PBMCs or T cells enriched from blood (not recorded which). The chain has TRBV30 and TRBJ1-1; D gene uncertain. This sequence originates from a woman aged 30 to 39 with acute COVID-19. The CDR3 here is CAWSLFEGTEAFF. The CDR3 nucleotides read TGTGCCTGGTCCCTCTTTGAGGGCACTGAAGCTTTCTTT.